This entry lists 14 T cell receptor beta chains sequenced from one sample in a study of T cells in localized non-small cell lung cancer. Some clones are missing from TCRdb's copy, which holds only in-frame ones; the method was immunoSEQ multiplex PCR. The table includes 90,000 to 95,000 clones, approximately 90% detected once. The sequences come from peripheral blood, collected before any cancer treatment. All receptors derive from a man aged 40-75 years with stage I squamous cell lung carcinoma.

This clone was observed a few times. The genes are TRBV5-1 and TRBJ1-1; perhaps TRBD1 as D (5 bases). This CDR3 contains 15 residues. Germline V CDR1 and CDR2: SGHRS, YFSETQ. The ends were cut back, 0 bases at V and 4 bases at J, with 13 bases in the middle. CDR3 region: CASSLAGRTSTEAFF. In nucleotides, the CDR3 is TGCGCCAGCAGCTTGGCCGGCAGGACAAGCACTGAAGCTTTCTTT.

This rearrangement joins TRBV2 to TRBJ2-7; 11 bases are shared with TRBD1. J was trimmed by 5 bases and V by 6 bases; bases with no gene match: 6. Germline CDR1 is SNHLY and CDR2 is FYNNEI. The CDR3 runs to 14 residues. The CDR3 protein is CASRGQGAVNEQYF. The DNA for the CDR3 is TGTGCCAGCAGAGGACAGGGGGCAGTAAACGAGCAGTACTTC.

The chain has TRBV2 and TRBJ1-2, with D unresolved. The CDR3 runs to 14 residues. Germline CDR1 reads SNHLY; CDR2 reads FYNNEI. Trimming removed 5 bases at V and 2 bases at J, with 12 bases between. The CDR3 bases are TGTGCCAGCAGTAGGGTCAGGAGGAACTATGGCTACACCTTC. It encodes CASSRVRRNYGYTF.

This clone was seen once. The rearrangement uses TRBV4-1 and TRBJ1-4, with D perhaps matching TRBD1 (6 bases). CDR1 is MGHRA, CDR2 YSYEKL, per germline. The CDR3 length is 14 residues. V lost 4 bases to trimming and J lost 5 bases, with 11 bases between them. The CDR3: CASSPYRENEKLFF. For the CDR3, the DNA is TGCGCCAGCAGCCCCTACAGGGAAAATGAAAAACTGTTTTTT.

This chain uses TRBV19 with TRBJ1-6; D is ambiguous. V lost 2 bases and J lost 6, with 17 bases in between. The germline V gene has CDR1 LNHDA and CDR2 SQIVND (reference sequence). The CDR3 has 17 residues. The CDR3 protein is CASSIWEDANRNSPLHF. The DNA of the CDR3 is TGTGCCAGTAGTATATGGGAGGACGCAAACCGTAATTCACCCCTCCACTTT.

This clone came up a few times. CDR3 in DNA: TGTGCCAGCAGCTTGCTTCGGGGCGGCTACACCTTC. This gives the protein CASSLLRGGYTF. The chain uses TRBV5-6 and TRBJ1-2; tentative D call: TRBD1 (5 bases). The V gene's germline CDR1 is SGHDT and CDR2 YYEEEE. V shed 1 base and J shed 8 bases, with 9 bases lying between them. This CDR3 region has 12 residues.

V gene TRBV6-6 combines with J gene TRBJ2-5, with 7 positions matching TRBD1. The germline gives CDR1 MNHNY, CDR2 SVGAGI (reference sequence). The CDR3 is made up of 13 amino acids. The trim removed 5 bases at V and 1 base at J, leaving 1 base unmatched. Here the CDR3 DNA reads TGTGCCAGCAGTCGACAGGGCCAAGAGACCCAGTACTTC. Amino acids: CASSRQGQETQYF.

This chain links TRBV2 with TRBJ2-5; D remains ambiguous. V lost 5 bases, J lost 5 bases, and 9 bases lay in between. CDR1 SNHLY and CDR2 FYNNEI come from the germline V gene. The CDR3 has 12 residues. CDR3 DNA: TGTGCCAGCAGTATCGGCACGGAGACCCAGTACTTC. It codes for CASSIGTETQYF.

The chain joins TRBV6-1 to TRBJ1-6; D gene uncertain. This CDR3 is built from 14 residues. Looked up from germline, CDR1 is MNHNS and CDR2 is SASEGT. V shed 8 bases and J shed 6 bases, with 14 bases lying between them. The CDR3 loop is CASHRLVGNSPLHF. CDR3 nucleotides: TGTGCCAGCCACCGTCTTGTTGGTAATTCACCCCTCCACTTT.

This clone was observed a single time. CDR3 nucleotides: TGTGCCAGCAGCTTGGGACAGGGAAATCAGCCCCAGCATTTT. Translation: CASSLGQGNQPQHF. This chain joins TRBV7-2 and TRBJ1-5; the match to TRBD1 covers 9 bases. The CDR3 runs 14 residues. Germline V gene lookup returns CDR1 SGHTA and CDR2 FQGNSA. V shed 3 bases, J shed 4 bases, and the junction held 1 base outside the gene matches.

The chain combines TRBV6-1 with TRBJ2-3; possibly TRBD2 for D (5 bases). V was trimmed by 2 bases and J by 1 base, leaving 10 bases between them. Germline values: CDR1 MNHNS, CDR2 SASEGT. CDR3 length: 15 residues. The CDR3 DNA reads TGTGCCAGCAGTGAATTTGCGCGGGGCACAGATACGCAGTATTTT. Encoded protein: CASSEFARGTDTQYF.

This chain joins TRBV5-1 and TRBJ2-3; possibly TRBD1 for D (5 bases). With 0 bases removed from V and 2 bases from J, the gap between germline ends came to 13 bases. The germline gives CDR1 SGHRS, CDR2 YFSETQ. CDR3 size: 16 residues. The CDR3: CASSLGVGHITDTQYF. The DNA for the CDR3 is TGCGCCAGCAGCTTGGGAGTAGGACACATCACAGATACGCAGTATTTT.

The chain joins TRBV10-3 to TRBJ1-1; possible D gene TRBD1, 5 bases. CDR1 and CDR2 from the germline V gene are ENHRY and SYGVKD. The CDR3 is made up of 16 amino acids. V lost 11 bases and J lost 4, with 26 bases in between. This CDR3 reads CASRVGDSRGGTEAFF. DNA of the CDR3: TGTGCCTCCAGGGTAGGGGATTCAAGAGGAGGCACTGAAGCTTTCTTT.

V and J are TRBV6-5 and TRBJ2-2; no firm D call. Per germline, CDR1 MNHEY and CDR2 SVGAGI. Trimming removed 2 bases at V and 2 bases at J, with 9 bases between. CDR3 length: 15 amino acids. The CDR3 region is CASSYHYLNTGELFF. The CDR3, as DNA: TGTGCCAGCAGTTACCACTACTTAAACACCGGGGAGCTGTTTTTT.